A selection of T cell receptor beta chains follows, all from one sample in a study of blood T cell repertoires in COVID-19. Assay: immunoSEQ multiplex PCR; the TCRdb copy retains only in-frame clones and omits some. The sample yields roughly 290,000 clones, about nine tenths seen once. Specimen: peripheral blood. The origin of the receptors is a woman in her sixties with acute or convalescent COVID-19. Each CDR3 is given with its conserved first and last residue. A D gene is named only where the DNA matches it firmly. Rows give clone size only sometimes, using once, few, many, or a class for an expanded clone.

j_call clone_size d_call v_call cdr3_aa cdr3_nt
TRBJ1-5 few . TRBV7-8 CASSPLSSGQSAQPQHF TGTGCCAGCAGCCCGCTTAGTAGTGGACAGAGTGCTCAGCCCCAGCATTTT
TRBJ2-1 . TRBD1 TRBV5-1 CASTRSRDRGMYNEQFF TGCGCCAGCACCCGGTCTCGGGACAGGGGGATGTACAATGAGCAGTTCTTC
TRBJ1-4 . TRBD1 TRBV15 CATSRDPRQGGEKLFF TGTGCCACCAGCAGAGATCCCCGACAGGGAGGTGAAAAACTGTTTTTT
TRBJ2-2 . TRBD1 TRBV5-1 CASGAGRGQYGGELFF TGCGCCAGCGGGGCTGGCAGGGGGCAGTATGGAGGGGAGCTGTTTTTT
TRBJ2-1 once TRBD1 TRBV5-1 CASSRGQNYNEQFF TGCGCCAGCAGCCGGGGACAGAATTACAATGAGCAGTTCTTC
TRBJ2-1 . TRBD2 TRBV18 CASSPLRLAGTYNEQFF TGTGCCAGCTCACCATTAAGGCTAGCGGGGACCTACAATGAGCAGTTCTTC
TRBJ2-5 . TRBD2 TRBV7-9 CASSLFGLAVGETQYF TGTGCCAGCAGCTTATTTGGACTAGCAGTAGGAGAGACCCAGTACTTC
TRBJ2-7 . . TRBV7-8 CASSPTAGYEQYF TGTGCCAGCAGCCCCACGGCGGGGTACGAGCAGTACTTC
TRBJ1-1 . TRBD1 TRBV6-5 CASSSPQTGGTEAFF TGTGCCAGCAGCTCCCCCCAGACAGGGGGCACTGAAGCTTTCTTT
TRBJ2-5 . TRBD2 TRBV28 CASSTRGGAAETQYF TGTGCCAGCAGCACCCGCGGGGGGGCCGCGGAGACCCAGTACTTC
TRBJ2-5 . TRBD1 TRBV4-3 CASSQGDRGQETQYF TGCGCCAGCAGCCAGGGGGACAGGGGGCAGGAGACCCAGTACTTC
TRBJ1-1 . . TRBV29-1 CSVEALNTEAFF TGCAGCGTTGAAGCCCTTAACACTGAAGCTTTCTTT
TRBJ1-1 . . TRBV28 CASSPTGLYEAFF TGTGCCAGCAGTCCTACAGGGCTTTATGAAGCTTTCTTT
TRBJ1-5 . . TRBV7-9 CASSPGGGQPQHF TGTGCCAGCAGTCCGGGGGGCGGTCAGCCCCAGCATTTT
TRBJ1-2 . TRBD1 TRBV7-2 CASSPRTGGAVYGYTF TGTGCCAGCAGCCCTCGGACAGGGGGCGCGGTCTATGGCTACACCTTC
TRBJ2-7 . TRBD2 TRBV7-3 CASSLGTSALYEQYF TGTGCCAGCAGCTTGGGGACTAGCGCCCTCTACGAGCAGTACTTC
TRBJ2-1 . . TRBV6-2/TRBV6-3 CASSLGRGLGNEQFF TGTGCCAGCAGTTTAGGCAGGGGATTGGGCAATGAGCAGTTCTTC
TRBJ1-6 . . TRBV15 CATSRERSSYNSPLHF TGTGCCACCAGCAGAGAAAGGAGCTCCTATAATTCACCCCTCCACTTT
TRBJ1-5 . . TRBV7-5 CARSPTGYNQPQHF TGTGCCAGAAGCCCGACAGGGTACAATCAGCCCCAGCATTTT
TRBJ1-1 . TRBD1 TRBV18 CASSPGQGALEAFF TGTGCCAGCTCACCGGGACAGGGGGCGTTAGAAGCTTTCTTT
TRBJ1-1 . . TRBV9 CASSPGLKNTEAFF TGTGCCAGCAGCCCAGGACTGAAGAACACTGAAGCTTTCTTT
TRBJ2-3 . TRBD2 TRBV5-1 CASSLGLRGAGDTQYF TGCGCCAGCAGCTTGGGTCTGCGGGGGGCTGGAGATACGCAGTATTTT
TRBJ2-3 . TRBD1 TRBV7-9 CASSLTGGSDTQYF TGTGCCAGCAGTTTAACAGGGGGATCAGATACGCAGTATTTT
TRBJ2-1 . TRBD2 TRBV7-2 CASSLAASGTYNEQFF TGTGCCAGCAGCTTAGCGGCTAGCGGGACTTACAATGAGCAGTTCTTC
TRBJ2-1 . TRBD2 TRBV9 CASSQLVPGLRREAHNEQFF TGTGCCAGCAGCCAACTTGTGCCGGGTCTTCGGCGGGAGGCACACAATGAGCAGTTCTTC
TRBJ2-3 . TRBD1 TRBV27 CASSFGQGRADTQYF TGTGCCAGCAGTTTTGGACAGGGGAGGGCAGATACGCAGTATTTT
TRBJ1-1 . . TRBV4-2 CASSQLGAGTSNTEAFF TGTGCCAGCAGCCAGTTGGGGGCCGGGACATCGAACACTGAAGCTTTCTTT
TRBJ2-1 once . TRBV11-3 CASSSRGNEQFF TGTGCCAGCAGCTCTAGAGGCAATGAGCAGTTCTTC
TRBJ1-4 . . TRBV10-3 CAISESGGRGEKLFF TGTGCCATCAGTGAGTCCGGGGGGCGCGGGGAAAAACTGTTTTTT
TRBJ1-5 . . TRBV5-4 CASSLGGPGQSNQPQHF TGTGCCAGCAGTTTGGGTGGACCGGGACAAAGCAATCAGCCCCAGCATTTT
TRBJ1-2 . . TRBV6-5 CASSPLDRKNYGYTF TGTGCCAGCAGCCCACTGGACAGAAAGAACTATGGCTACACCTTC
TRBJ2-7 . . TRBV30 CAWSSGRILDEQYF TGTGCCTGGAGTTCAGGGCGAATTCTCGACGAGCAGTACTTC
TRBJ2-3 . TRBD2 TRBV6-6 CASITGGPADTQYF TGTGCCAGCATAACGGGAGGGCCCGCAGATACGCAGTATTTT
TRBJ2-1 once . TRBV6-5 CASSLTGTAAYNEQFF TGTGCCAGCAGTTTAACCGGGACTGCAGCCTACAATGAGCAGTTCTTC
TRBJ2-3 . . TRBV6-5 CASSPTGVDTQYF TGTGCCAGCAGTCCCACTGGAGTAGATACGCAGTATTTT
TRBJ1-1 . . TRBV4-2 CASSQGRENTEAFF TGTGCCAGCAGCCAAGGACGGGAGAACACTGAAGCTTTCTTT
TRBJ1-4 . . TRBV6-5 CASSYRSLGSNEKLFF TGTGCCAGCAGTTACAGGAGTTTAGGCTCTAATGAAAAACTGTTTTTT
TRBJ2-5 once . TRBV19 CASSNTGETQYF TGTGCCAGTAGTAACACAGGGGAGACCCAGTACTTC
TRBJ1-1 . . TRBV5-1 CASSLGVIANTEAFF TGCGCCAGCAGCCTGGGGGTTATAGCGAACACTGAAGCTTTCTTT
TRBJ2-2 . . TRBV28 CASSSQGSAGELFF TGTGCCAGCAGCTCTCAGGGTTCGGCCGGGGAGCTGTTTTTT
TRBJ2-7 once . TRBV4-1 CASSQISSEQYF TGCGCCAGCAGCCAGATATCTAGCGAGCAGTACTTC
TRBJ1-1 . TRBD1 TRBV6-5 CASSYLQGARGTEAFF TGTGCCAGCAGTTACCTACAGGGGGCCCGGGGGACTGAAGCTTTCTTT
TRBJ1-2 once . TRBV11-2 CASSPDSLYGYTF TGTGCCAGCAGCCCGGACAGTCTCTATGGCTACACCTTC
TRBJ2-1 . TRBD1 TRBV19 CASSSRQGALNNEQFF TGTGCCAGTAGTTCCCGACAGGGGGCCCTCAACAATGAGCAGTTCTTC
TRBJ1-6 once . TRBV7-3 CASSSRWGQPLHF TGTGCCAGCAGCTCACGCTGGGGGCAACCCCTCCACTTT
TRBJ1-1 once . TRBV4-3 CASSQDRSTEAFF TGCGCCAGCAGCCAAGATCGCAGCACTGAAGCTTTCTTT
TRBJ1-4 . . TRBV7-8 CASSSAGDALNEKLFF TGTGCCAGCAGCTCCGCGGGGGACGCCCTTAATGAAAAACTGTTTTTT
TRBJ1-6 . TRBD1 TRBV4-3 CASSQDRGSPLHF TGCGCCAGCAGCCAGGACAGGGGTTCACCCCTCCACTTT
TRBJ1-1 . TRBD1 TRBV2 CASSKQDRGLGEAFF TGTGCCAGCAGTAAACAGGACAGGGGGCTAGGCGAAGCTTTCTTT
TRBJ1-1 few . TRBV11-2 CASSYTQGPTDEAFF TGTGCCAGCAGCTACACACAGGGACCGACGGATGAAGCTTTCTTT
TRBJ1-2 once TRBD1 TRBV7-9 CASSSPMDRDYGYTF TGTGCCAGCAGCTCACCCATGGACAGGGACTATGGCTACACCTTC
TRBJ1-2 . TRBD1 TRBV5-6 CASSDRVTKEDTF TGTGCCAGTTCCGACAGGGTAACTAAGGAGGACACCTTC
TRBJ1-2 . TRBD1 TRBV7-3 CASSHATGRHGYTF TGTGCCAGCAGCCACGCGACAGGGAGGCATGGCTACACCTTC
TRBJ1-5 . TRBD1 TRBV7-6 CASSLGQGSNQPQHF TGTGCCAGCAGCTTAGGACAGGGGAGCAATCAGCCCCAGCATTTT
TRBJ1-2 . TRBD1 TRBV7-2 CASSRSDRGQRGYTF TGTGCCAGCAGCCGGAGCGACAGGGGGCAGCGTGGCTACACCTTC
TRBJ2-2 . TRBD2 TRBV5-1 CASSSPSLAGAGTGELFF TGCGCCAGCAGCTCGCCATCACTAGCGGGAGCGGGCACCGGGGAGCTGTTTTTT
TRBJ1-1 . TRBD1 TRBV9 CASSPRDRRLNTEAFF TGTGCCAGCAGCCCCCGGGACAGGAGATTGAACACTGAAGCTTTCTTT
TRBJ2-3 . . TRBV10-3 CAISPHSKDTQYF TGTGCCATCAGTCCCCATAGTAAGGATACGCAGTATTTT
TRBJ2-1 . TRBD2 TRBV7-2 CASSSGTIRYNEQFF TGTGCCAGCAGCTCCGGGACTATCCGATACAATGAGCAGTTCTTC